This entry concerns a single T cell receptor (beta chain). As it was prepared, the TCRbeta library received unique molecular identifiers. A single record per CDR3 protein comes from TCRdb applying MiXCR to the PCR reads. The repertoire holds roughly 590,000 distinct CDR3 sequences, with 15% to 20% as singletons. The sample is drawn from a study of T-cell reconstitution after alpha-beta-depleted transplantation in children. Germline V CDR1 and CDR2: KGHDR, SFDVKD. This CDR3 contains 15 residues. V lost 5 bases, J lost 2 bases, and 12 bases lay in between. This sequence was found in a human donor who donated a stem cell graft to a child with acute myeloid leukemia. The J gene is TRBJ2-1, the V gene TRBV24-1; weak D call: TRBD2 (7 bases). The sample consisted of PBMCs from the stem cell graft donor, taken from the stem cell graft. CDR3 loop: CATSVGGPTYNEQFF. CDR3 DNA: TGTGCCACCAGTGTGGGGGGGCCGACCTACAATGAGCAGTTCTTC.